Listed here is a single T cell receptor (beta chain). As processed by the authors: The number of TCRs in each sample had a median of 95,638 and spanned about 20,000 to 700,000. MiXCR, run by TCRdb on the RACE reads, gives a single entry per CDR3 protein. These V and J calls are TCRdb output, not the study's own analysis. The sample shows some 91,000 distinct CDR3 sequences, 25% to 30% of them seen only once. The sample comes from a study of human T cells and chemical hapten exposure. Study details: Largely, small differences in pooled library volume made per-sample TCR yields vary.

Time point meaning: patch test 3, about 24 weeks after DPC sensitization. Treatment in this sample: therapeutic diphenylcyclopropenone sensitization with weekly scalp DPC. Blood sampling preceded each patch test application. Germline trimming cut 8 bases from V and 0 bases from J; bases unmatched to any gene: 15. This CDR3 has 18 residues. Germline-derived CDR1 and CDR2 are MNHEY and SVGEGT. The rearrangement uses TRBV6-2 or TRBV6-3 and TRBJ2-1; 8 nucleotides agree with TRBD1. The clonotype was recovered from a man between 40 and 49 years old with alopecia areata. Some clones in this sample may be carry-over from other donors' samples. The sample in question was whole blood, obtained in connection with sensitization to the hapten diphenylcyclopropenone (DPC). This CDR3 reads CASYDRGPPRYSYNEQFF. In DNA form, the CDR3 reads TGTGCCAGCTATGACAGGGGTCCTCCCAGGTACTCCTACAATGAGCAGTTCTTC.